The 31 T cell receptor beta chains below all came from one sample that was sequenced in a study of Ad26.COV2.S vaccination and SARS-CoV-2 variants. Treatment noted: over 15 received Ad26.COV2.S at low or high dose, single or two shots; 5 received placebo; per-sample allocation not given. Sampling occurred on day 63 after the first vaccine or placebo injection. The protocol was immunoSEQ multiplex PCR, while the TCRdb copy is restricted to in-frame clones and leaves out a portion. The sample includes some 450,000 clones, 90% of them seen just once. The source material was peripheral blood, sampled in a trial of Ad26.COV2.S vaccine versus placebo. The receptors shown here come from a person aged 18-65 years who received the Ad26.COV2.S COVID-19 vaccine or a placebo.

A word on this clone: This sample includes further DNA sequences coding for the same CDR3. The J gene is TRBJ2-7, the V gene TRBV6-5; no clear D gene. Trimming shortened V by 8 bases and J by 3 bases, and 5 bases separated the two germline ends. The CDR3 is 10 amino acids. CDR1 MNHEY and CDR2 SVGAGI come from the germline V gene. The CDR3 here is CASGSYEQYF. CDR3 coding DNA: TGTGCCAGCGGAAGCTACGAGCAGTACTTC.

The V and J genes are TRBV7-6 and TRBJ1-4; D remains unclear. The germline V gene has CDR1 SGHVS and CDR2 FNYEAQ. Trimming took 1 base from V and 8 from J, leaving 11 bases between them. This CDR3 spans 14 amino acids. CDR3 nucleotides: TGTGCCAGCAGCTTAGGACACGCTGGGGAAAAACTGTTTTTT. Amino acid sequence: CASSLGHAGEKLFF.

The J gene is TRBJ1-4, the V gene TRBV15; D may be TRBD1 (6 bases). The CDR3 covers 14 residues. V dropped 9 bases and J dropped 10 bases, with 21 bases sitting between them. CDR1 is LNHNV, CDR2 YYDKDF, per germline (reference sequence). CDR3 sequence reads: CATRERGGQSKLFF. CDR3 DNA: TGTGCCACGAGAGAGCGAGGGGGGCAGTCAAAACTGTTTTTT. The full variable domain, in which reference TRBV15 and TRBJ1-4 provide the parts outside the CDR3, is DAMVIQNPRYQVTQFGKPVTLSCSQTLNHNVMYWYQQKSSQAPKLLFHYYDKDFNNEADTPDNFQSRRPNTSFCFLDIRSPGLGDTAMYLCATRERGGQSKLFFGSGTQLSVL.

The CDR3, as DNA: TGTGCCAGCAGCTCCCAAGCGGGGGATACGCAGTATTTT. Translating gives CASSSQAGDTQYF. The chain joins TRBV7-3 to TRBJ2-3; 7 positions agree with TRBD2. The CDR3 has 13 residues. J lost 6 bases, V lost 4 bases, and 4 bases had no gene match. Germline assignment: CDR1 SGHTA and CDR2 FQGTGA.

In DNA, the CDR3 is TGTGCCAGCTCACTGAGTAGCACAGATACGCAGTATTTT. Its protein product is CASSLSSTDTQYF. This chain links TRBV18 with TRBJ2-3, with no clear D. Germline V lookup: CDR1 KGHSH, CDR2 LQKENI. This CDR3 comprises 13 residues. With 4 bases removed from V and 0 bases from J, the gap between germline ends came to 5 bases.

V usage is TRBV6-1 and J usage is TRBJ1-4, with a possible D match to TRBD1 (5 bases). CDR3 size: 15 residues. The germline gives CDR1 MNHNS, CDR2 SASEGT. V lost 3 bases to trimming and J lost 6 bases, with 14 bases between them. The CDR3 DNA sequence: TGTGCCAGCAGTGATTCACCAGGGTCGGATGAAAAACTGTTTTTT. It specifies CASSDSPGSDEKLFF.

In its sample, this clone was seen a few times. The chain is built from TRBV4-2 and TRBJ1-5; TRBD1 matches at 10 bases. With 3 bases clipped from V and 6 bases from J, the junction kept 8 bases outside the gene matches. CDR3 length: 16 amino acids. Germline V gene sequence: CDR1 LGHNA, CDR2 YNFKEQ. CDR3: CASSQAWDRGIQPQHF. In DNA form, the CDR3 reads TGTGCCAGCAGCCAGGCGTGGGACAGGGGAATTCAGCCCCAGCATTTT.

For the CDR3, the DNA is TGTGCCAGCAGCTTAGATGGCGGGAGAAACCCGGAGACCCAGTACTTC. This encodes CASSLDGGRNPETQYF. The chain links TRBV11-3 to TRBJ2-5, with 7 bases matching TRBD2. The V segment lost 0 bases and the J segment 5 bases; nucleotides outside the gene matches: 9. There are 16 residues in the CDR3. The V gene's germline CDR1 is SGHNT and CDR2 YENEEA.

The chain joins TRBV27 to TRBJ2-1; a weak D match, TRBD2 (5 bases). The germline V gene has CDR1 MNHEY and CDR2 SMNVEV (reference sequence). V lost 6 bases, J lost 3 bases, and 18 bases lay in between. The CDR3 runs 16 residues. The CDR3 DNA follows: TGTGCCAGCAGGCCGCAAGGGCGGGCGATCTACAATGAGCAGTTCTTC. Residues: CASRPQGRAIYNEQFF.

This clone was seen just once. This sequence joins TRBV7-9 and TRBJ2-2; weak D call: TRBD1 (6 bases). This CDR3 spans 14 amino acids. The V end lost 5 bases, the J end lost 6 bases, and 13 bases lay between the germline ends. CDR1 and CDR2 from the germline V gene are SEHNR and FQNEAQ (reference sequence). As DNA, the CDR3 is TGTGCCAGCAGCCGAACAGGGTTGCCCGGGGAGCTGTTTTTT. This sequence encodes CASSRTGLPGELFF.

The chain employs TRBV5-5 and TRBJ1-1; D ambiguous. There are 16 residues in the CDR3. The V end was cut by 6 bases, the J end by 0 bases, with 18 bases between. Germline V CDR1 and CDR2: SGHKS, YYEKEE (reference sequence). CDR3 sequence reads: CASIPAEGLVNTEAFF. In DNA form, the CDR3 reads TGTGCCAGCATTCCGGCGGAGGGTTTGGTGAACACTGAAGCTTTCTTT.

This clone has more than one count but fewer than ten. The chain joins TRBV19 to TRBJ2-7; TRBD2 matches 7 bases. Losses at the gene ends were 1 base for V and 4 bases for J; bases not matched to a gene: 7. CDR3 length: 15 amino acids. The germline gives CDR1 LNHDA, CDR2 SQIVND (reference sequence). This CDR3 reads CASSIGSGILYEQYF. In DNA, the CDR3 is TGTGCCAGTAGTATAGGCAGCGGGATCTTATACGAGCAGTACTTC.

The chain joins TRBV12-2 to TRBJ2-7. TRBV12-2 is designated a pseudogene. The CDR3 is made up of 14 amino acids. Written as DNA, the CDR3 is TGTGCAAGTCGCTCGCTGCACCTGTCCTACGAGCAGTACTTC. Amino acids: CASRSLHLSYEQYF.

The CDR3 loop is CASRLGPEAFF. The DNA of the CDR3 is TGTGCCAGCCGGTTAGGTCCTGAAGCTTTCTTT. The chain combines TRBV28 with TRBJ1-1; no clear D. With 8 bases removed from V and 6 bases from J, the gap between germline ends came to 10 bases. The length of the CDR3 is 11 residues. Germline lookup yields CDR1 MDHEN and CDR2 SYDVKM.

Comment on this clone: The sample has other DNA sequences that encode this CDR3 too. The V call is TRBV18, the J call TRBJ2-2, with TRBD2 matching 10 bases. Trimming took 3 bases from V and 0 from J; bases not matched to a gene: 1. Germline CDR1 reads KGHSH; CDR2 reads LQKENI. This CDR3 spans 16 amino acids. The CDR3 protein is CASSPSGRTNTGELFF. The CDR3 coding sequence is TGTGCCAGCTCACCTAGCGGGAGGACGAACACCGGGGAGCTGTTTTTT.

J is TRBJ1-1 and V is TRBV19, with D perhaps matching TRBD1 (6 bases). Germline V gives CDR1 LNHDA, CDR2 SQIVND (reference sequence). The V gene lost 2 bases and the J gene lost 10 bases, with 14 bases spanning the gap. This CDR3 has 13 amino acids. As DNA, the CDR3 is TGTGCCAGTAGTATATGGGGGCAGGTCGGAGCTTTCTTT. Its translation is CASSIWGQVGAFF.

This clone was seen just once. V gene TRBV18 combines with J gene TRBJ2-3; 14 bases are shared with TRBD2. The CDR3 contains 19 residues. CDR1 KGHSH and CDR2 LQKENI come from the germline V gene. Trimming cost V 3 bases and J 0 bases; bases outside gene matches: 8. For the CDR3, the DNA is TGTGCCAGCTCACCGCAGACTAGCGGGAGGGCTCTAAGCACAGATACGCAGTATTTT. It codes for CASSPQTSGRALSTDTQYF.

The rearrangement uses TRBV28 and TRBJ1-4; 8 bases fit TRBD1. The V segment lost 4 bases and the J segment 3 bases; nucleotides outside the gene matches: 1. Germline V gene lookup returns CDR1 MDHEN and CDR2 SYDVKM. CDR3 size: 14 residues. The CDR3 nucleotides are TGTGCCAGCAGTTCGACAGGGGCTAATGAAAAACTGTTTTTT. It specifies CASSSTGANEKLFF.

About this clone itself: Within the sample, other DNA sequences also encode this same CDR3. V is TRBV9 and J is TRBJ2-3, with D possibly being TRBD2 (6 bases). V lost 0 bases, J lost 3 bases, and 8 bases lay in between. This CDR3 is 14 amino acids long. Germline CDR1 and CDR2: SGDLS and YYNGEE. The CDR3: CASSVVGGTDTQYF. The CDR3 bases are TGTGCCAGCAGCGTAGTGGGGGGTACAGATACGCAGTATTTT. Full variable domain (remainder filled in from reference TRBV9 and TRBJ2-3): DSGVTQTPKHLITATGQRVTLRCSPRSGDLSVYWYQQSLDQGLQFLIQYYNGEERAKGNILERFSAQQFPDLHSELNLSSLELGDSALYFCASSVVGGTDTQYFGPGTRLTVL.

This chain joins TRBV11-2 and TRBJ1-4; 8 positions agree with TRBD1. Germline CDR1 SGHAT, CDR2 FQNNGV. CDR3 size: 16 residues. Germline trimming cut 4 bases from V and 0 bases from J; bases unmatched to any gene: 4. CDR3 amino acids: CASSSGQAATNEKLFF. DNA of the CDR3: TGTGCCAGCAGCTCGGGACAGGCTGCAACTAATGAAAAACTGTTTTTT.

The CDR3 region is CSSIAGGPYNEQFF. In DNA form, the CDR3 reads TGCAGCTCGATAGCGGGAGGGCCCTACAATGAGCAGTTCTTC. The chain has TRBV29-1 and TRBJ2-1; 11 bases match TRBD2. The CDR3 spans 14 residues. V trimming: 8 bases; J trimming: 2 bases; junction bases outside the gene matches: 5. Germline V gene lookup returns CDR1 SQVTM and CDR2 ANQGSEA.

The J gene is TRBJ2-5, the V gene TRBV6-4, with 9 bases fitting TRBD1. Germline loops: CDR1 MRHNA, CDR2 SNTAGT. Losses at the gene ends were 4 bases for V and 3 bases for J; bases not matched to a gene: 6. This CDR3 comprises 15 residues. The CDR3 reads CASSVLTGGEETQYF. The CDR3, as DNA: TGTGCCAGCAGTGTCCTTACAGGGGGCGAAGAGACCCAGTACTTC.

The chain is built from TRBV28 and TRBJ2-4; tentative D call: TRBD2 (5 bases). Germline-derived CDR1 and CDR2 are MDHEN and SYDVKM. Deletions cut 3 bases from V and 0 bases from J, with 12 bases between. CDR3 length: 16 residues. CDR3 sequence reads: CASSFPSGVAKNIQYF. Written as DNA, the CDR3 is TGTGCCAGCAGTTTTCCAAGCGGAGTAGCCAAAAACATTCAGTACTTC.

V usage is TRBV9 and J usage is TRBJ2-5; 9 bases are a match to TRBD2. Germline CDR1 SGDLS, CDR2 YYNGEE. Unmatched junction bases numbered 9, after V lost 2 bases and J lost 4 bases. CDR3 length: 16 amino acids. Here the CDR3 reads CASSVEAGGRGETQYF. CDR3 nucleotide sequence: TGTGCCAGCAGCGTTGAAGCGGGAGGCCGGGGAGAGACCCAGTACTTC.

The chain combines TRBV27 with TRBJ2-7, with TRBD1 identical over 8 bases. The ends lost 1 base at V and 5 bases at J; junction bases unmatched: 7. Germline CDR1 MNHEY, CDR2 SMNVEV (reference sequence). This CDR3 contains 15 residues. The chain's CDR3 is CASSLFGQGPNEQYF. CDR3 DNA sequence: TGTGCCAGCAGTTTATTTGGACAGGGACCTAACGAGCAGTACTTC.

The chain couples TRBV7-6 to TRBJ2-5, with 11 bases identical to TRBD2. The germline V gene has CDR1 SGHVS and CDR2 FNYEAQ. J gave up 2 bases and V 5 bases, and 7 bases lay outside the gene matches. The CDR3 is 16 amino acids. The CDR3 protein is CASSEPGLAAQETQYF. CDR3 coding DNA: TGTGCCAGCAGCGAACCGGGACTAGCGGCTCAAGAGACCCAGTACTTC.

The V gene is TRBV5-8, the J gene TRBJ1-5; D gene ambiguous. V dropped 2 bases and J dropped 7 bases, with 13 bases sitting between them. The CDR3 is made up of 14 amino acids. Germline V gene sequence: CDR1 SGHTS, CDR2 YDEGEE. CDR3 in DNA: TGTGCCAGCAGCTTAACCCATACGGTCCAGCCCCAGCATTTT. As protein: CASSLTHTVQPQHF. The full variable domain, with the rest looked up from reference TRBV5-8 and TRBJ1-5, is EAGVTQSPTHLIKTRGQQATLRCSPISGHTSVYWYQQALGLGLQFLLWYDEGEERNRGNFPPRFSGRQFPNYSSELNVNALELEDSALYLCASSLTHTVQPQHFGDGTRLSIL.

A single count supports this clone. The rearrangement joins TRBV6-2 or TRBV6-3 to TRBJ1-5; D unresolved. The ends were cut back, 5 bases at V and 0 bases at J, with 2 bases in the middle. Looked up from germline, CDR1 is MNHEY and CDR2 is SVGEGT. The CDR3 is 12 amino acids. CDR3 coding DNA: TGTGCCAGCAGTCTTAGCAATCAGCCCCAGCATTTT. Encoded protein: CASSLSNQPQHF.

A single count supports this clone. The sample holds other DNA sequences that translate to the same CDR3. This chain joins TRBV7-2 and TRBJ1-2; D may be TRBD1 (5 bases). The CDR3 consists of 14 residues. V lost 0 bases, J lost 4 bases, and 9 bases lay in between. Germline CDR1 is SGHTA and CDR2 is FQGNSA. This CDR3 is CASSLAGRIYGYTF. CDR3 DNA sequence: TGTGCCAGCAGCTTAGCGGGACGGATCTATGGCTACACCTTC.

As concerns this clone: Other DNA sequences within the sample encode an identical CDR3. This sequence joins TRBV10-3 and TRBJ1-5; 7 bases line up with TRBD1. This CDR3 comprises 14 residues. CDR1 ENHRY and CDR2 SYGVKD come from the germline V gene. Trimming cost V 4 bases and J 3 bases; bases outside gene matches: 3. Here the CDR3 reads CAISAGTVNQPQHF. The CDR3 bases are TGTGCCATCAGTGCAGGGACAGTCAATCAGCCCCAGCATTTT.

This clone was found once. The chain couples TRBV9 to TRBJ2-1, with 9 bases fitting TRBD2. This CDR3 is 16 amino acids long. The V segment lost 4 bases and the J segment 0 bases; nucleotides outside the gene matches: 5. Germline V CDR1 and CDR2: SGDLS, YYNGEE. The CDR3 coding sequence is TGTGCCAGCAGCACGGCTAGCGGGGCCTCCTACAATGAGCAGTTCTTC. Amino acids: CASSTASGASYNEQFF.